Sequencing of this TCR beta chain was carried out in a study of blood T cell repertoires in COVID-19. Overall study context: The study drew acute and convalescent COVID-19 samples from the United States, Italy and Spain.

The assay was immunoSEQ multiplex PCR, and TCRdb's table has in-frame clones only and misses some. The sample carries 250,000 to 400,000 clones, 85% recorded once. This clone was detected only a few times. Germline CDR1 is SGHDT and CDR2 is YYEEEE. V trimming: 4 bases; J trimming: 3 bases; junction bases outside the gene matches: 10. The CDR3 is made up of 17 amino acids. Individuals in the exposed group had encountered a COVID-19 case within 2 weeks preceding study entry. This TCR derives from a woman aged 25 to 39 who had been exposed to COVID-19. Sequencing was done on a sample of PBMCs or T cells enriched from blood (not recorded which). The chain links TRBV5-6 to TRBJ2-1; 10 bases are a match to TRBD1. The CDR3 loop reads CASSPRTGGMGYNEQFF. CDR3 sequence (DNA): TGTGCCAGCAGCCCCCGGACAGGGGGAATGGGCTACAATGAGCAGTTCTTC.